A selection of T cell receptor beta chains follows, all from one sample in a study of T-cell reconstitution after alpha-beta-depleted transplantation in children. TCRdb re-derived calls from the PCR reads in MiXCR, one entry per CDR3 protein. The table includes 550,000 to 600,000 distinct CDR3 sequences, 20% to 25% detected once. The source material was PBMCs, mostly from graft donor cells, sampled 360 days after TCRalphabeta/CD19-depleted stem cell transplant. The source is a boy younger than two who had a stem cell transplant for acute myeloid leukemia, so the T cells may come from the graft donor. Each CDR3 is given with its conserved first and last residue. Fields, in order: V gene, J gene, clone size, D gene, CDR3 protein, CDR3 DNA. The D gene is left open where the match is weak. A row's size may be missing; if present it is once, few, many or a size class.

v_gene: TRBV7-4
j_gene: TRBJ2-1
abundance: few
d_gene: .
CDR3aa: CASSRQFRVF
CDR3nt: TGTGCCAGCAGCCGACAGTTCAGGGTCTTC

v_gene: TRBV3-1
j_gene: TRBJ2-4
abundance: few
d_gene: .
CDR3aa: CASSQVQGKNIQYF
CDR3nt: TGTGCCAGCAGCCAAGTACAGGGTAAAAACATTCAGTACTTC

v_gene: TRBV20-1
j_gene: TRBJ1-5
abundance: few
d_gene: .
CDR3aa: CSALQGNNQPQHF
CDR3nt: TGCAGTGCTCTACAGGGCAACAATCAGCCCCAGCATTTT

v_gene: TRBV4-1
j_gene: TRBJ2-1
abundance: .
d_gene: .
CDR3aa: CASSQAGFDEQFF
CDR3nt: TGCGCCAGCAGCCAAGCCGGGTTCGATGAGCAGTTCTTC

v_gene: TRBV20-1
j_gene: TRBJ1-1
abundance: few
d_gene: .
CDR3aa: CSAEMDTEAFF
CDR3nt: TGCAGTGCTGAAATGGACACTGAAGCTTTCTTT

v_gene: TRBV11-1
j_gene: TRBJ2-1
abundance: few
d_gene: .
CDR3aa: CASSLQQGIYNEQFF
CDR3nt: TGTGCCAGCAGCTTACAGCAGGGGATCTACAATGAGCAGTTCTTC

v_gene: TRBV5-6
j_gene: TRBJ2-3
abundance: few
d_gene: TRBD2
CDR3aa: CASSQLAGGRVTQYF
CDR3nt: TGTGCCAGCAGCCAGTTGGCGGGGGGACGCGTTACGCAGTATTTT

v_gene: TRBV20-1
j_gene: TRBJ2-5
abundance: few
d_gene: TRBD2
CDR3aa: CSAPGLAGGIQETQYF
CDR3nt: TGCAGTGCCCCCGGACTAGCGGGGGGAATCCAAGAGACCCAGTACTTC

v_gene: TRBV7-9
j_gene: TRBJ2-1
abundance: many
d_gene: .
CDR3aa: CASSFGQGLYNEQFF
CDR3nt: TGTGCCAGCAGCTTTGGGCAGGGGCTTTACAATGAGCAGTTCTTC

v_gene: TRBV2
j_gene: TRBJ1-5
abundance: .
d_gene: .
CDR3aa: CASSEEEQGRGYSNQPQHF
CDR3nt: TGTGCCAGCAGTGAAGAGGAACAGGGAAGGGGGTATAGCAATCAGCCCCAGCATTTT

v_gene: TRBV14
j_gene: TRBJ1-4
abundance: .
d_gene: .
CDR3aa: CASTPTNEKLFF
CDR3nt: TGTGCCAGCACTCCAACTAATGAAAAACTGTTTTTT

v_gene: TRBV12-3/TRBV12-4
j_gene: TRBJ1-5
abundance: few
d_gene: .
CDR3aa: CASSLTVTLSNQPQHF
CDR3nt: TGTGCCAGCAGTTTGACCGTTACCTTGAGCAATCAGCCCCAGCATTTT

v_gene: TRBV6-5
j_gene: TRBJ2-3
abundance: many
d_gene: .
CDR3aa: CASSLGTLESDTQYF
CDR3nt: TGTGCCAGCAGTCTCGGGACATTGGAGTCAGATACGCAGTATTTT

v_gene: TRBV5-1
j_gene: TRBJ2-7
abundance: many
d_gene: TRBD2
CDR3aa: CASSKTGGHAYEQYF
CDR3nt: TGCGCCAGCAGCAAGACGGGGGGTCATGCCTACGAGCAGTACTTC